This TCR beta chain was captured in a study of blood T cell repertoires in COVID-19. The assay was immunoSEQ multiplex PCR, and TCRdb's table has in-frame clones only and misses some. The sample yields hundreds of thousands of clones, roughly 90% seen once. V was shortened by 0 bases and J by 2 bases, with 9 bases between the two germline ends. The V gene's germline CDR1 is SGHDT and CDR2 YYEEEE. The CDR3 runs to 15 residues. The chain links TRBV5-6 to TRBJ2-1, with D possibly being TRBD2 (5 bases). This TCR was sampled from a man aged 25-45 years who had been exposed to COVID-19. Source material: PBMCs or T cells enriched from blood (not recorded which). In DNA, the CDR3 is TGTGCCAGCAGCTTGGTTGGGAGCGCCTACAATGAGCAGTTCTTC. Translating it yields CASSLVGSAYNEQFF.